This T cell receptor beta chain was sequenced during a study of blood T cells in healthy people across ages. The second PCR ran roughly 7 to 12 cycles with a sample-barcoded 5' primer and J-beta primers. Researchers report that a template-switch adaptor with 12 random nucleotides tagged each cDNA molecule. TCRdb reprocessed the 5' RACE reads with MiXCR, giving one entry per CDR3 protein. The data contain about 760,000 distinct CDR3 sequences, approximately 60% of them seen just once; the ten biggest clones take up 25% to 30%. In this sample, this clonotype turned up a few times. A minimum of 5 micrograms of total RNA was extracted per sample. The sample consisted of blood. The TCR sequence derives from a man aged 40-49 years in good health.

The CDR3 loop is CASSQLGHEQFF. The CDR3 region has the DNA TGTGCCAGCAGCCAGCTTGGTCATGAGCAGTTCTTC. V and J are TRBV9 and TRBJ2-1; D not certain. Germline assignment: CDR1 SGDLS and CDR2 YYNGEE. The CDR3 is made up of 12 amino acids. Trimming took off 4 bases at V and 8 bases at J, with 10 bases between the two ends. Based on the CDR3 plus reference TRBV9 and TRBJ2-1, the full variable domain is DSGVTQTPKHLITATGQRVTLRCSPRSGDLSVYWYQQSLDQGLQFLIQYYNGEERAKGNILERFSAQQFPDLHSELNLSSLELGDSALYFCASSQLGHEQFFGPGTRLTVL.